These 5 T cell receptor beta chains share one sample of origin, sequenced in a study of cytomegalovirus exposure and HLA in healthy donors. PCR was performed using 60 Vbeta and 13 Jbeta primers. Using immunoSEQ multiplex PCR, the repertoire was profiled, and TCRdb retains in-frame clones only, with some absent. This sample yields more than 110,000 clones, of which roughly 10% are seen a single time; approximately 1.9% belongs to the top ten. Specimen: PBMCs. The receptor source for this set is a man aged 50-59 years in good health and CMV-seronegative.

This clone has just a few counts. The genes are TRBV11-2 and TRBJ1-6; 8 bases agree with TRBD1. After removal of 6 bases from V and 8 bases from J, the junction contained 9 bases not matched to a gene. The CDR3 length is 15 residues. Germline CDR1 and CDR2: SGHAT and FQNNGV. The CDR3 loop reads CASRHNRGLDSPLHF. The DNA for the CDR3 is TGTGCCAGCAGGCATAACAGGGGGTTGGATTCACCCCTCCACTTT.

The chain uses TRBV30 and TRBJ1-2; the D is unclear. The CDR3 totals 12 residues. Germline CDR1 GTSNPN, CDR2 SVGIG (reference sequence). V was cut by 5 bases and J by 8 bases, with 15 bases left in between. The DNA for the CDR3 is TGTGCCTGGGACGGGTCACGGGGAGGCTACACCTTC. Protein product: CAWDGSRGGYTF.

The chain employs TRBV7-3 and TRBJ1-6; 9 bases line up with TRBD1. J gave up 10 bases and V 5 bases, and 9 bases lay outside the gene matches. There are 15 residues in the CDR3. Germline CDR1 reads SGHTA; CDR2 reads FQGTGA. CDR3 in DNA: TGTGCCAGCAGCCCGGGACAGGGTCGAGGGTCACCCCTCCACTTT. As protein: CASSPGQGRGSPLHF.

This clone was seen more than once but under ten times. This chain connects TRBV5-1 to TRBJ2-1, with 10 bases lining up with TRBD1. The CDR3 is made up of 15 amino acids. V was clipped by 4 bases and J by 4 bases; unmatched bases: 5. Germline loops: CDR1 SGHRS, CDR2 YFSETQ. The CDR3 DNA follows: TGCGCCAGCAGCCTAGGACAGGGGGGTTACAATGAGCAGTTCTTC. Translating gives CASSLGQGGYNEQFF.

This clone has only a few counts. The gene calls are TRBV18 and TRBJ1-5; no clear D gene. Trimming cost V 2 bases and J 0 bases, with 8 bases left between them. This CDR3 contains 15 residues. Germline assignment: CDR1 KGHSH and CDR2 LQKENI. The CDR3 DNA reads as TGTGCCAGCTCACCAACAGACAATAGCAATCAGCCCCAGCATTTT. It specifies CASSPTDNSNQPQHF.